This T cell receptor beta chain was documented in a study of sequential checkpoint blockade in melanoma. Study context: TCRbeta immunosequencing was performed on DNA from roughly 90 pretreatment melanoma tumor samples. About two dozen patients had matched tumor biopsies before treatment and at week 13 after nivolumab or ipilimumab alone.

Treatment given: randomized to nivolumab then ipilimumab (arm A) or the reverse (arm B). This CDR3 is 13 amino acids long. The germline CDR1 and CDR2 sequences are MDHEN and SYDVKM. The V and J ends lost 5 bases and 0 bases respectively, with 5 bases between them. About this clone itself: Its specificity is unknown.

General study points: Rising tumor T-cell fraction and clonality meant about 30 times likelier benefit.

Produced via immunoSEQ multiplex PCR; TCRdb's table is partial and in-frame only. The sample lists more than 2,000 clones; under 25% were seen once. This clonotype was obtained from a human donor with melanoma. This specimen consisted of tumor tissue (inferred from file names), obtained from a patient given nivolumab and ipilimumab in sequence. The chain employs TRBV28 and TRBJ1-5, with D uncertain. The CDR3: CASSPDSNQPQHF. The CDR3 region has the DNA TGTGCCAGCAGTCCTGATAGCAATCAGCCCCAGCATTTT.